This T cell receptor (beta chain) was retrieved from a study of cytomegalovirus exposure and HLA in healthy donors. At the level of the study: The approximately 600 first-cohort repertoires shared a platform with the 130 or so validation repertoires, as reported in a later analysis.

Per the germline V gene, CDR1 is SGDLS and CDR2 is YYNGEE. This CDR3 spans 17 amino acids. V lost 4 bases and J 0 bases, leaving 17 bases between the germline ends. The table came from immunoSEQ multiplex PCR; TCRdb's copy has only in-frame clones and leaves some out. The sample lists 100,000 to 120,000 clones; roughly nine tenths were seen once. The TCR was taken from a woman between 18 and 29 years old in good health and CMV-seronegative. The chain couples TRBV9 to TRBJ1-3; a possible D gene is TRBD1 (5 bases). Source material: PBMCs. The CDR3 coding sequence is TGTGCCAGCAGCATCGGGACTTTGTGGAGCTCTGGAAACACCATATATTTT. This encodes CASSIGTLWSSGNTIYF.